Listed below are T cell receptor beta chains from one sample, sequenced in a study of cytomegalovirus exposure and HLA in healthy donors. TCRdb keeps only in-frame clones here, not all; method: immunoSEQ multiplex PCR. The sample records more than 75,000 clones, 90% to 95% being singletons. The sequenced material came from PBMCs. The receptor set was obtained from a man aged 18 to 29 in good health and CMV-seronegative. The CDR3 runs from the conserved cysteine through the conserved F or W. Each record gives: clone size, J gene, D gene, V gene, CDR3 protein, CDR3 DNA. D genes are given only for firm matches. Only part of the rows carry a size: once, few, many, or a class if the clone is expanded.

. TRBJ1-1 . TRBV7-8 CASSLAGHGATEAFF TGTGCCAGCAGCTTAGCGGGACACGGCGCCACTGAAGCTTTCTTT
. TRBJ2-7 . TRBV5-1 CASSLRQGNEQYF TGCGCCAGCAGCTTGAGGCAGGGGAACGAGCAGTACTTC
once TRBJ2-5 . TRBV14 CASSQDNSWGEETQYF TGTGCCAGCAGCCAAGACAACTCATGGGGGGAAGAGACCCAGTACTTC
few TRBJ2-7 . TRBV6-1 CASIKQGTYEQYF TGTGCCAGCATAAAGCAGGGAACCTACGAGCAGTACTTC
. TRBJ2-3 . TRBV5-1 CASSLGGEDTQYF TGCGCCAGCAGCTTGGGGGGCGAGGATACGCAGTATTTT
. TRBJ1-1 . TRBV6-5 CATEVDTEAFF TGTGCCACGGAGGTGGACACTGAAGCTTTCTTT
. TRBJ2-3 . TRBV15 CATSRPGPTDTQYF TGTGCCACCAGCAGACCAGGCCCCACAGATACGCAGTATTTT
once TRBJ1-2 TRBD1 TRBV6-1 CASRDDGTGKRGYTF TGTGCCAGCAGGGACGATGGGACAGGGAAAAGAGGCTACACCTTC
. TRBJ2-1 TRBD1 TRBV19 CASSYRTGPEQFF TGTGCCAGTAGTTACCGGACAGGGCCTGAGCAGTTCTTC
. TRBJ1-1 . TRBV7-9 CASSPNSMNTEAFF TGTGCCAGCAGCCCGAACAGCATGAACACTGAAGCTTTCTTT
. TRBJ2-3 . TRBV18 CASSPQGREDTQYF TGTGCCAGCTCACCACAAGGAAGGGAGGATACGCAGTATTTT
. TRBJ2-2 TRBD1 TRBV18 CASSPPVGQGTGELFF TGTGCCAGCTCACCACCGGTAGGACAGGGGACCGGGGAGCTGTTTTTT
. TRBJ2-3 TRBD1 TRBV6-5 CASSWRQGAADTQYF TGTGCCAGCAGTTGGAGACAGGGGGCGGCAGATACGCAGTATTTT
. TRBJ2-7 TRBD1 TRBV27 CASSFTDRGNYEQYF TGTGCCAGCAGTTTCACGGACAGGGGGAACTACGAGCAGTACTTC
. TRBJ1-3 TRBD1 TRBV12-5 CASGLGSTGAGNTIYF TGTGCTAGTGGTTTGGGATCGACAGGGGCTGGAAACACCATATATTTT
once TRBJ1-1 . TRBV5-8 CASSLTGQSNTEAFF TGTGCCAGCAGCTTGACCGGACAGTCGAACACTGAAGCTTTCTTT
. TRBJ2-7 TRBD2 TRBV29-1 CSVESVGRGGSYEQYF TGCAGCGTTGAATCGGTAGGGCGGGGGGGCTCCTACGAGCAGTACTTC
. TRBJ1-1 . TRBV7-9 CASSLAGNTEAFF TGTGCCAGCAGCTTAGCCGGGAACACTGAAGCTTTCTTT
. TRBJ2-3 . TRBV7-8 CASSHLGGLEIPDTQYF TGTGCCAGCAGCCACCTGGGGGGTCTAGAGATTCCAGATACGCAGTATTTT
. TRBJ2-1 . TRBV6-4 CASSDSGGGPYNEQFF TGTGCCAGCAGTGACTCCGGCGGGGGCCCGTACAATGAGCAGTTCTTC